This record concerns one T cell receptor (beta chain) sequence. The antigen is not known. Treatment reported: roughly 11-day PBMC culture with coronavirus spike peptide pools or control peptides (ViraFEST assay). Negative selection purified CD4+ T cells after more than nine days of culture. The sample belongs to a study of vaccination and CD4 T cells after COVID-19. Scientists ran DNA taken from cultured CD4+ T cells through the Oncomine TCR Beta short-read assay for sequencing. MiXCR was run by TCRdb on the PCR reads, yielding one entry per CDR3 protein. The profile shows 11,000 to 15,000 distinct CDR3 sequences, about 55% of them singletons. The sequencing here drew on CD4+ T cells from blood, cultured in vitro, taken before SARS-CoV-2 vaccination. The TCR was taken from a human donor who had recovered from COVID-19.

CDR3 residues: CASSETGASYEQYF. The CDR3 coding sequence is TGTGCCAGCAGCGAAACAGGGGCATCCTACGAGCAGTACTTC. V and J are TRBV7-9 and TRBJ2-7; 7 bases agree with TRBD1. Germline CDR1 and CDR2: SEHNR and FQNEAQ (reference sequence). This CDR3 is built from 14 residues. Germline trimming cut 5 bases from V and 1 base from J; bases unmatched to any gene: 5.